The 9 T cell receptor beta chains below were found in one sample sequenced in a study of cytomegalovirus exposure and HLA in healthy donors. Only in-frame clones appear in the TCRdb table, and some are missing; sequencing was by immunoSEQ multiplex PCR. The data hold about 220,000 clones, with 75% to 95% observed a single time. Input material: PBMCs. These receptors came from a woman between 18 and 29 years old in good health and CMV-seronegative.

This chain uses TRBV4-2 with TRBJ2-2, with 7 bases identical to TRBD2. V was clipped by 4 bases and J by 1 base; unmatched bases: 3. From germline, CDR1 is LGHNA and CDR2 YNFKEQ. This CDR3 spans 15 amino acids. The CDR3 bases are TGTGCCAGCAGCCTTAAGCGGGGGAACACCGGGGAGCTGTTTTTT. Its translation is CASSLKRGNTGELFF.

The CDR3 nucleotides read TGTGCCAGCAGAACCACCCGGGACGGAGGGACTGGGGCCAACGTCCTGACTTTC. Translation gives CASRTTRDGGTGANVLTF. The chain has TRBV27 and TRBJ2-6; a weak D match, TRBD2 (6 bases). The CDR3 has 18 amino acids. With 6 bases removed from V and 2 bases from J, the gap between germline ends came to 20 bases. Looked up from germline, CDR1 is MNHEY and CDR2 is SMNVEV (reference sequence).

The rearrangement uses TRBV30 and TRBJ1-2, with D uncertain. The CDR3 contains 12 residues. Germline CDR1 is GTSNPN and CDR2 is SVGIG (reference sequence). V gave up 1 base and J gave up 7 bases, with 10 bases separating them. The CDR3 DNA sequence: TGTGCCTGGAGTGCGGGAGGAGGTGGCTACACCTTC. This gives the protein CAWSAGGGGYTF.

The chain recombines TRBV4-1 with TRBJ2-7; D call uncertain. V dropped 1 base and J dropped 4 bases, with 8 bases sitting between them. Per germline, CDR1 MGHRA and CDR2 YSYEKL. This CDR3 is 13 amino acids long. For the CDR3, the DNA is TGCGCCAGCAGCCAAGTAGTGCTGTACGAGCAGTACTTC. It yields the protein CASSQVVLYEQYF.

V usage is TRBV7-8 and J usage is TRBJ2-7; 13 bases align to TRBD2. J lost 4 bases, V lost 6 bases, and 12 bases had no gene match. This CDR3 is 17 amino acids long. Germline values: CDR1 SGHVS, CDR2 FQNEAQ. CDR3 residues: CASRRTSGRANRYEQYF. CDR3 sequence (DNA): TGTGCCAGCAGGCGAACTAGCGGGAGGGCCAATAGGTACGAGCAGTACTTC.

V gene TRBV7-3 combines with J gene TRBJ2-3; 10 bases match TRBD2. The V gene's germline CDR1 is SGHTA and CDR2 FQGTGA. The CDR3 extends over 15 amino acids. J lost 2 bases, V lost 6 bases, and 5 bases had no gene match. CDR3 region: CASSPLAGVTDTQYF. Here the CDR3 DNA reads TGTGCCAGCAGTCCCCTAGCGGGAGTCACAGATACGCAGTATTTT.

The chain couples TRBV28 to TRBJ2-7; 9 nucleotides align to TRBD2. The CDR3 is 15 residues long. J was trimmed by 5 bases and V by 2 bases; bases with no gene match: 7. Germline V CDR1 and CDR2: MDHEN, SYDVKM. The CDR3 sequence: CASSLLAGQPNEQYF. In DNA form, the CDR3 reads TGTGCCAGCAGTTTACTAGCGGGACAGCCCAACGAGCAGTACTTC.

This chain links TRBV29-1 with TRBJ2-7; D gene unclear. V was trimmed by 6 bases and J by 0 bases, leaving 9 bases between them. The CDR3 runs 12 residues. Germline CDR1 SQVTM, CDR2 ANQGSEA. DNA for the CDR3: TGCAGCGTGTGCGGTAGCTCCTACGAGCAGTACTTC. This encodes CSVCGSSYEQYF.

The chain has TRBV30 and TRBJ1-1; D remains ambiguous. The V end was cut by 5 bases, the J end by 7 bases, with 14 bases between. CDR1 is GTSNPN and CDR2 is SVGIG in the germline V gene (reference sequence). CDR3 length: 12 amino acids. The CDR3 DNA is TGTGCCTGGGCCGAGGGAAGGGATGAAGCTTTCTTT. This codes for CAWAEGRDEAFF.